The clone carrying this T cell receptor (beta chain) was detected only a few times. These data belong to a study of blood T cell repertoires in COVID-19. Produced via immunoSEQ multiplex PCR; TCRdb's table is partial and in-frame only. The table has 40,000 to 55,000 clones, 83% seen once. Deletions cut 6 bases from V and 2 bases from J, with 12 bases between. The CDR3 runs to 14 residues. From germline, CDR1 is ENHRY and CDR2 SYGVKD. The V gene is TRBV10-3, the J gene TRBJ2-3; D possibly corresponds to TRBD1 (6 bases). The material sequenced was peripheral blood. The source is a man in his forties with acute or convalescent COVID-19. CDR3 nucleotide sequence: TGTGCCATCAGAGGCAGGGGAAACACAGATACGCAGTATTTT. It translates to CAIRGRGNTDTQYF.